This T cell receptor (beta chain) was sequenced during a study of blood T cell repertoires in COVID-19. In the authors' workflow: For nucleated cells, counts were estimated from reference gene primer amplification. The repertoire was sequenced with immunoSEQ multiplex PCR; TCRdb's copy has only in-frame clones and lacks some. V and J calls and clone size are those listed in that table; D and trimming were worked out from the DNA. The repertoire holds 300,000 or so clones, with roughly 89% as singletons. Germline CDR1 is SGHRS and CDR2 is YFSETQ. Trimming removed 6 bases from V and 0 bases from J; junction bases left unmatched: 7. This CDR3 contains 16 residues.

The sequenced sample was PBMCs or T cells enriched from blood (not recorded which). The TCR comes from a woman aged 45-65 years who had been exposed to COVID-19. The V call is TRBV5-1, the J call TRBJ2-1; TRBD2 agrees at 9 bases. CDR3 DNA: TGCGCCAGCACCTGGACTAGCGAGAGCTCCTACAATGAGCAGTTCTTC. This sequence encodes CASTWTSESSYNEQFF. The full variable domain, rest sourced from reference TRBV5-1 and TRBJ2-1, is KAGVTQTPRYLIKTRGQQVTLSCSPISGHRSVSWYQQTPGQGLQFLFEYFSETQRNKGNFPGRFSGRQFSNSRSEMNVSTLELGDSALYLCASTWTSESSYNEQFFGPGTRLTVL.